This T cell receptor beta chain was observed in a study of control samples from healthy donors and cancer patients. CDR3 length: 14 residues. Germline V lookup: CDR1 LNHDA, CDR2 SQIVND (reference sequence). V shed 1 base and J shed 0 bases, with 4 bases lying between them. TCRdb keeps only in-frame clones here, not all; method: immunoSEQ multiplex PCR. The sample lists some 190,000 clones, roughly nine tenths occurring once. The TCR was taken from a man between 25 and 39 years old in good health. The chain uses TRBV19 and TRBJ1-3; the D is unclear. Sequencing input: blood. CDR3 DNA: TGTGCCAGTAGTATAGGCTTCTCTGGAAACACCATATATTTT. Amino acid sequence: CASSIGFSGNTIYF.